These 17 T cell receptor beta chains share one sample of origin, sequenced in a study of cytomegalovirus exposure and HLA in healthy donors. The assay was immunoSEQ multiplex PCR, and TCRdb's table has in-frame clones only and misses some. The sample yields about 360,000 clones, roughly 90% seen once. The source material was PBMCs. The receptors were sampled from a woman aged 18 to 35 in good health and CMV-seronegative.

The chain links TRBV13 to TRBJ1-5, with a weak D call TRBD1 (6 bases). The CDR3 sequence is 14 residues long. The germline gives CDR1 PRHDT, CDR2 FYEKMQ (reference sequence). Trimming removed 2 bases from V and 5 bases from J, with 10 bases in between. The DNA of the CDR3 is TGTGCCAGCAGCTTAAGGGGGGGGGATCAGCCCCAGCATTTT. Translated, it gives CASSLRGGDQPQHF.

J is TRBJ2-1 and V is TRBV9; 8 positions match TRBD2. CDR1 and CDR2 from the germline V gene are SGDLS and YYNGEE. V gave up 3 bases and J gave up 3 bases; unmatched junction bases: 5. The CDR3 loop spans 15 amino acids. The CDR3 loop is CASSGNSGDYNEQFF. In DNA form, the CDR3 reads TGTGCCAGCAGCGGAAATAGCGGGGACTACAATGAGCAGTTCTTC.

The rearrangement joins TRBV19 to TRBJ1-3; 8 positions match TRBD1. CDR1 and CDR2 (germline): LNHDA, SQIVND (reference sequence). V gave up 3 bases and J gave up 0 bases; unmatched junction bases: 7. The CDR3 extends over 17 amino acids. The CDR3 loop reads CASSIVGTGVSGNTIYF. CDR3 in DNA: TGTGCCAGTAGTATCGTCGGGACAGGAGTCTCTGGAAACACCATATATTTT. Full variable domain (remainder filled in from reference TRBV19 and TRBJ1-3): DGGITQSPKYLFRKEGQNVTLSCEQNLNHDAMYWYRQDPGQGLRLIYYSQIVNDFQKGDIAEGYSVSREKKESFPLTVTSAQKNPTAFYLCASSIVGTGVSGNTIYFGEGSWLTVV.

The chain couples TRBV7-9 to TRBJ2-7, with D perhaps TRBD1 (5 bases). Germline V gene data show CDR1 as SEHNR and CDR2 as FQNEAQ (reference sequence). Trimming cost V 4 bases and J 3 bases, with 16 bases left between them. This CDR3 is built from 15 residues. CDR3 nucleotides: TGTGCCAGCAGCTCCCCCCAGGGTGGCATCTACGAGCAGTACTTC. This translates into CASSSPQGGIYEQYF.

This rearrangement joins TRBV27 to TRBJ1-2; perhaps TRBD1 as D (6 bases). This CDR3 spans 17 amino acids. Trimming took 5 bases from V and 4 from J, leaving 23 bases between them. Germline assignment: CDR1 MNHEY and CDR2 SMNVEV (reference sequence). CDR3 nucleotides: TGTGCCAGCAGTGCACGGACGGGTAGCCCAGGGGTCTATGGCTACACCTTC. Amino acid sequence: CASSARTGSPGVYGYTF.

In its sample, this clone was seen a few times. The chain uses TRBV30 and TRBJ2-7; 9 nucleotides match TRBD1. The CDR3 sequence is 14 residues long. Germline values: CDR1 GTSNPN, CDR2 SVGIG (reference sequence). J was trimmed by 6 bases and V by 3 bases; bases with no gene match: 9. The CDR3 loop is CAWRVYRDRAEQYF. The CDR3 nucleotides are TGTGCCTGGAGGGTATATCGGGACAGGGCCGAGCAGTACTTC.

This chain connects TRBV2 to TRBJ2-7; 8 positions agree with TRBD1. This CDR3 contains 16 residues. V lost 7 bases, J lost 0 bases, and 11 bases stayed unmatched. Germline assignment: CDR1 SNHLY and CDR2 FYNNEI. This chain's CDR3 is CASTLGVGQASYEQYF. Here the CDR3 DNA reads TGTGCCAGCACCCTTGGGGTGGGACAGGCCTCCTACGAGCAGTACTTC.

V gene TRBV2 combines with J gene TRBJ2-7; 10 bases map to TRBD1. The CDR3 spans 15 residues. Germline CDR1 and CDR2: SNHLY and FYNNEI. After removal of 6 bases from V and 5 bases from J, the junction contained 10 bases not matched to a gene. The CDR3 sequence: CASSFRDRGKDEQYF. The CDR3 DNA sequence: TGTGCCAGCAGCTTTAGGGACAGGGGAAAGGACGAGCAGTACTTC.

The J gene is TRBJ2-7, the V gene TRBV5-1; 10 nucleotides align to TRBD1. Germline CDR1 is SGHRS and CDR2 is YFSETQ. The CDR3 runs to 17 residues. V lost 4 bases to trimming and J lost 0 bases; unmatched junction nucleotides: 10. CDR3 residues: CASSLLPGQGSSYEQYF. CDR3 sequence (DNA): TGCGCCAGCAGCCTATTACCGGGACAGGGGAGCTCCTACGAGCAGTACTTC.

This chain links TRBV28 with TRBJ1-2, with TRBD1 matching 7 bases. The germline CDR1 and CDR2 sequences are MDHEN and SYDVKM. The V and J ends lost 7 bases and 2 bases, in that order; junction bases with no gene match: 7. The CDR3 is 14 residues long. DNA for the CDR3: TGTGCCAGCACTACACCGGGACAGAACTATGGCTACACCTTC. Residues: CASTTPGQNYGYTF.

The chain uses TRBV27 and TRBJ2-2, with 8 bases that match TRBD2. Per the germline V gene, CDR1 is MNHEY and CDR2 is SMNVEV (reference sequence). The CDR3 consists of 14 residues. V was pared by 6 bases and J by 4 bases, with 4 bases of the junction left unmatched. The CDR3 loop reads CASRVAGSTGELFF. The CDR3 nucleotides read TGTGCCAGCAGGGTAGCGGGAAGCACCGGGGAGCTGTTTTTT.

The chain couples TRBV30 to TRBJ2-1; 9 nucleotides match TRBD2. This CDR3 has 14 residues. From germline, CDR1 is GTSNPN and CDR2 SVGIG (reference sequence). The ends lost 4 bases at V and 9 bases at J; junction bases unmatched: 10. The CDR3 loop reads CAWKWRGGMGEQFF. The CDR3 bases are TGTGCCTGGAAATGGCGGGGGGGCATGGGTGAGCAGTTCTTC. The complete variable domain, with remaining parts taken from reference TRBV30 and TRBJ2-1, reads SQTIHQWPATLVQPVGSPLSLECTVEGTSNPNLYWYRQAAGRGLQLLFYSVGIGQISSEVPQNLSASRPQDRQFILSSKKLLLSDSGFYLCAWKWRGGMGEQFFGPGTRLTVL.

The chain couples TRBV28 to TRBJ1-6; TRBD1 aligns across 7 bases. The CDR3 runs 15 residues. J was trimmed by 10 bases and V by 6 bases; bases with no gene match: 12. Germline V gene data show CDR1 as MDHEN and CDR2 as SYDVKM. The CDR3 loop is CASSPGGRGASPLHF. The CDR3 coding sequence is TGTGCCAGCAGCCCAGGGGGTCGAGGAGCCTCACCCCTCCACTTT.

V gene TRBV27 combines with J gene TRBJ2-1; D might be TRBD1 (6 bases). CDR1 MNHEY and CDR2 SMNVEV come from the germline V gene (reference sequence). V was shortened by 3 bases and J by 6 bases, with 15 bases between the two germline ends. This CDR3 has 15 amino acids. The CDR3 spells CASSLGAGWTNEQFF. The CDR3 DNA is TGTGCCAGCAGTTTGGGGGCAGGGTGGACCAATGAGCAGTTCTTC.

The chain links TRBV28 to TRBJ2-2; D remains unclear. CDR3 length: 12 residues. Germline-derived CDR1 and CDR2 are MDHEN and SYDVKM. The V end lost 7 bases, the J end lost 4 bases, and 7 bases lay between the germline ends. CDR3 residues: CASIRGTGELFF. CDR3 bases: TGTGCCAGCATCCGAGGCACCGGGGAGCTGTTTTTT. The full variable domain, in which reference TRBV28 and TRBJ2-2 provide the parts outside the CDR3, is DVKVTQSSRYLVKRTGEKVFLECVQDMDHENMFWYRQDPGLGLRLIYFSYDVKMKEKGDIPEGYSVSREKKERFSLILESASTNQTSMYLCASIRGTGELFFGEGSRLTVL.

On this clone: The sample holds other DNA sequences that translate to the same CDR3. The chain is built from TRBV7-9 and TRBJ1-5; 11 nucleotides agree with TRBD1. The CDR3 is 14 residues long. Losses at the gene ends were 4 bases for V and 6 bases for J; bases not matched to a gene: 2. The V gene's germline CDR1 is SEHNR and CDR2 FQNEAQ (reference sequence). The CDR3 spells CASSYGTGGQPQHF. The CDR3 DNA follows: TGTGCCAGCAGCTACGGGACAGGGGGTCAGCCCCAGCATTTT.

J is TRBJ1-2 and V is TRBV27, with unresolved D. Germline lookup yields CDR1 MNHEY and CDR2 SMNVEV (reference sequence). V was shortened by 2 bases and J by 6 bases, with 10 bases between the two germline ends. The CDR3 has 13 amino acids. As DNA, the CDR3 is TGTGCCAGCAGTTTAGGGCGATCCCATGGCTACACCTTC. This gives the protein CASSLGRSHGYTF.